A selection of T cell receptor beta chains follows, all from one sample in a study of blood T cell repertoires in COVID-19. The repertoire was sequenced with immunoSEQ multiplex PCR; TCRdb's copy has only in-frame clones and lacks some. Of approximately 230,000 clones in the sample, just over 85% were seen once. The sequenced sample consisted of peripheral blood. These receptors all come from an elderly man with acute or convalescent COVID-19. CDR3s include the opening cysteine and the closing phenylalanine or tryptophan. The D gene is left open where the match is weak. Where a row states a size, it is once, few, many or the class of an expanded clone; other rows omit it.

D gene	V gene	J gene	clone size	CDR3 length	CDR3 protein	CDR3 DNA
NA	TRBV5-1	TRBJ1-4	NA	13	CASRDSLNEKLFF	TGCGCCAGCAGGGACAGTCTTAATGAAAAACTGTTTTTT
TRBD2	TRBV11-2	TRBJ2-3	NA	17	CASSLRGGGLITDTQYF	TGTGCCAGCAGCCTAAGGGGCGGGGGGTTGATCACAGATACGCAGTATTTT
TRBD1	TRBV19	TRBJ1-5	NA	14	CASTSPGGHQPQHF	TGTGCCAGTACCTCCCCAGGGGGGCATCAGCCCCAGCATTTT
NA	TRBV6-5	TRBJ1-1	NA	13	CASRTAMNTEAFF	TGTGCCAGCAGGACAGCGATGAACACTGAAGCTTTCTTT
TRBD2	TRBV7-9	TRBJ2-7	NA	15	CASSSWTSGTYEQYF	TGTGCCAGCAGCTCGTGGACTAGCGGGACCTACGAGCAGTACTTC
NA	TRBV9	TRBJ1-2	NA	13	CASSPTGFYGYTF	TGTGCCAGCAGCCCTACAGGCTTCTATGGCTACACCTTC
TRBD1	TRBV5-1	TRBJ1-4	NA	16	CASSQLTTGSGEKLFF	TGCGCCAGCAGCCAGCTCACGACAGGGAGTGGTGAAAAACTGTTTTTT
TRBD1	TRBV9	TRBJ2-1	NA	16	CASSVGGQGRYNEQFF	TGTGCCAGCAGCGTAGGGGGACAGGGTCGCTACAATGAGCAGTTCTTC
TRBD2	TRBV4-1	TRBJ2-3	NA	17	CASSQVQGSGSTDTQYF	TGCGCCAGCAGCCAAGTCCAAGGTAGCGGGAGCACAGATACGCAGTATTTT
NA	TRBV11-3	TRBJ2-3	few	15	CASSLGQAGTDTQYF	TGTGCCAGCAGCTTAGGACAGGCGGGCACAGATACGCAGTATTTT
NA	TRBV6-1	TRBJ1-2	NA	15	CASSEFRAGSGGYTF	TGTGCCAGCAGTGAGTTCAGGGCAGGTTCAGGTGGCTACACCTTC
TRBD1	TRBV6-2/TRBV6-3	TRBJ2-5	NA	17	CASSYPDGTGGEETQYF	TGTGCCAGCAGTTACCCGGATGGGACAGGGGGCGAAGAGACCCAGTACTTC
NA	TRBV9	TRBJ1-1	NA	13	CASSAGGRTEAFF	TGTGCCAGCAGTGCGGGAGGGCGGACTGAAGCTTTCTTT
NA	TRBV5-1	TRBJ2-6	NA	16	CASSLSPTGGANVLTF	TGCGCCAGCAGCTTGTCTCCTACTGGTGGGGCCAACGTCCTGACTTTC
TRBD2	TRBV28	TRBJ2-3	once	15	CASSAPGLAGRGQYF	TGTGCCAGCAGTGCCCCGGGACTAGCGGGGCGAGGGCAGTATTTT
NA	TRBV2	TRBJ1-5	NA	13	CASRATGHQPQHF	TGTGCCAGCCGTGCTACAGGACATCAGCCCCAGCATTTT
TRBD1	TRBV27	TRBJ1-2	NA	15	CASSPYGDRGKGYTF	TGTGCCAGCAGTCCCTACGGGGACAGGGGGAAAGGCTACACCTTC
NA	TRBV6-2/TRBV6-3	TRBJ1-5	NA	15	CASSPRDYSNQPQHF	TGTGCCAGCAGTCCGCGGGACTATAGCAATCAGCCCCAGCATTTT
NA	TRBV29-1	TRBJ2-3	NA	12	CSLTGPTDTQYF	TGCAGCCTTACAGGACCCACAGATACGCAGTATTTT
TRBD1	TRBV6-6	TRBJ1-1	NA	13	CASRPTGSTEAFF	TGTGCCAGCAGACCGACAGGGTCCACTGAAGCTTTCTTT
TRBD2	TRBV6-2/TRBV6-3	TRBJ2-1	NA	15	CASSYGPSGSDEQFF	TGTGCCAGCAGTTACGGGCCTAGCGGGAGCGATGAGCAGTTCTTC
NA	TRBV19	TRBJ1-1	NA	13	CASSGLLGTEAFF	TGTGCCAGTAGCGGACTCCTAGGTACTGAAGCTTTCTTT
TRBD1	TRBV7-9	TRBJ1-1	once	15	CASSSPRQGHTEAFF	TGTGCCAGCAGTTCCCCTCGACAGGGGCACACTGAAGCTTTCTTT
TRBD1	TRBV7-2	TRBJ1-6	once	16	CASSSPPGQGNSPLHF	TGTGCCAGCAGCTCTCCCCCGGGACAGGGAAATTCACCCCTCCACTTT
NA	TRBV6-5	TRBJ1-5	NA	15	CASSQQGELNQPQHF	TGTGCCAGCAGTCAACAGGGAGAACTCAATCAGCCCCAGCATTTT
NA	TRBV28	TRBJ1-2	once	11	CASTQGGGYTF	TGTGCCAGCACCCAGGGAGGCGGCTACACCTTC
NA	TRBV5-1	TRBJ1-1	NA	15	CASSLEGPKLTEAFF	TGCGCCAGCAGCTTGGAGGGGCCCAAGTTGACTGAAGCTTTCTTT
TRBD2	TRBV27	TRBJ2-7	once	15	CASSFSGGNSYEQYF	TGTGCCAGCAGTTTTAGCGGGGGTAACTCCTACGAGCAGTACTTC
TRBD1	TRBV3-1/TRBV3-2	TRBJ2-5	NA	17	CASSPSFGTGVQETQYF	TGTGCCAGCAGCCCTAGTTTCGGGACAGGGGTTCAAGAGACCCAGTACTTC
TRBD1	TRBV18	TRBJ2-7	NA	12	CASSSGGYEQYF	TGTGCCAGCTCATCAGGGGGTTACGAGCAGTACTTC
NA	TRBV5-6	TRBJ1-1	NA	15	CASSRRGAGGTEAFF	TGTGCCAGCAGCCGACGGGGGGCGGGTGGGACTGAAGCTTTCTTT
TRBD2	TRBV18	TRBJ2-3	NA	15	CASVLTSGGRDTQYF	TGTGCCAGCGTGCTCACTAGCGGGGGACGAGATACGCAGTATTTT
NA	TRBV29-1	TRBJ2-7	NA	12	CSVVISSYEQYF	TGCAGCGTTGTAATCAGCTCCTACGAGCAGTACTTC
NA	TRBV9	TRBJ2-2	NA	16	CASSVEVGGGSGELFF	TGTGCCAGCAGCGTAGAGGTTGGTGGGGGCTCGGGGGAGCTGTTTTTT
NA	TRBV11-1	TRBJ1-6	NA	15	CASSLGGFRNSPLHF	TGTGCCAGCAGCTTGGGAGGGTTTCGGAATTCACCCCTCCACTTT
NA	TRBV9	TRBJ1-5	NA	14	CASSVGASNQPQHF	TGTGCCAGCAGCGTAGGAGCGAGCAATCAGCCCCAGCATTTT
TRBD1	TRBV6-5	TRBJ1-1	NA	15	CASSSQGALNTEAFF	TGTGCCAGCAGTTCCCAGGGGGCACTGAACACTGAAGCTTTCTTT
NA	TRBV3-1/TRBV3-2	TRBJ2-7	NA	13	CASSQDRSGEQYF	TGTGCCAGCAGCCAAGATCGATCGGGGGAGCAGTACTTC
TRBD2	TRBV11-2	TRBJ2-1	NA	18	CASSLDGVGTSGYNEQFF	TGTGCCAGCAGCTTAGATGGGGTTGGGACTAGCGGATACAATGAGCAGTTCTTC
NA	TRBV27	TRBJ1-5	NA	15	CASSPSGVMAQPQHF	TGTGCCAGCAGCCCGTCAGGGGTAATGGCCCAGCCCCAGCATTTT
TRBD1	TRBV28	TRBJ1-6	NA	15	CASSAPTGGRSPLHF	TGTGCCAGCAGTGCTCCTACAGGGGGTCGGTCACCCCTCCACTTT
TRBD1	TRBV6-1	TRBJ1-4	NA	15	CASSELTGGDEKLFF	TGTGCCAGCAGTGAATTGACAGGGGGGGATGAAAAACTGTTTTTT
NA	TRBV19	TRBJ2-1	NA	15	CASSIVGVLGNEQFF	TGTGCCAGTAGTATAGTCGGGGTTCTGGGCAATGAGCAGTTCTTC
TRBD2	TRBV3-1/TRBV3-2	TRBJ2-2	NA	20	CASSQGGAVIAGGNTGELFF	TGTGCCAGCAGCCAAGGCGGGGCCGTGATAGCGGGGGGCAACACCGGGGAGCTGTTTTTT
NA	TRBV15	TRBJ1-4	NA	17	CATSRDGQGRTNEKLFF	TGTGCCACCAGCAGAGATGGGCAGGGAAGGACTAATGAAAAACTGTTTTTT
NA	TRBV2	TRBJ1-2	NA	13	CASSINHRDGYTF	TGTGCCAGCAGTATAAATCACAGGGATGGCTACACCTTC
NA	TRBV6-5	TRBJ2-5	NA	14	CASSYSGREETQYF	TGTGCCAGCAGTTACTCCGGCCGGGAAGAGACCCAGTACTTC
TRBD2	TRBV27	TRBJ2-7	NA	15	CASSLSGGNSYEQYF	TGTGCCAGCAGTTTATCGGGGGGGAACTCCTACGAGCAGTACTTC
TRBD1	TRBV19	TRBJ2-7	once	15	CASSIYGTGKNEQYF	TGTGCCAGTAGTATATACGGGACAGGGAAGAACGAGCAGTACTTC
NA	TRBV5-4	TRBJ2-3	NA	15	CASSDGSGDTDTQYF	TGTGCCAGCAGCGACGGGAGTGGGGACACAGATACGCAGTATTTT